The 2 T cell receptor beta chains in this list originate from one sample, sequenced in a study of T cell responses to AZD1222 COVID-19 vaccine. The method was immunoSEQ multiplex PCR; TCRdb's version includes in-frame clones alone and lacks a portion of them. The table has more than 95,000 clones, approximately 90% seen once. This specimen was peripheral blood, taken on day 0 of AZD1222 vaccination. These receptors originate from an adult in good health.

The CDR3 nucleotides read TGCGCCAGCAGCCGGACAGGGATTAGCAATCAGCCCCAGCATTTT. Its translation: CASSRTGISNQPQHF. The chain carries TRBV5-1 and TRBJ1-5; 8 bases are a match to TRBD1. CDR1 SGHRS and CDR2 YFSETQ come from the germline V gene. Trimming cost V 4 bases and J 0 bases; bases outside gene matches: 3. The CDR3 extends over 15 amino acids.

V usage is TRBV11-2 and J usage is TRBJ2-1; 10 bases match TRBD2. V trimming: 0 bases; J trimming: 5 bases; junction bases outside the gene matches: 7. Germline V gene sequence: CDR1 SGHAT, CDR2 FQNNGV. This CDR3 spans 17 amino acids. This CDR3 is CASSLDHRTSGNNEQFF. Here the CDR3 DNA reads TGTGCCAGCAGCTTAGATCATAGGACTAGCGGAAACAATGAGCAGTTCTTC. The full variable domain, rest sourced from reference TRBV11-2 and TRBJ2-1, is EAGVAQSPRYKIIEKRQSVAFWCNPISGHATLYWYQQILGQGPKLLIQFQNNGVVDDSQLPKDRFSAERLKGVDSTLKIQPAKLEDSAVYLCASSLDHRTSGNNEQFFGPGTRLTVL.